This record concerns one TCR beta chain sequence. The data originate from a study of shared clonotypes between healthy human individuals. Clones were sequenced by immunoSEQ multiplex PCR, and TCRdb holds only the in-frame ones, with some missing. The sample holds about 2 million clones; about 95% are singletons and the top ten take under 1.5%. Naive CD8 cells lacked CD45RO and underwent positive selection for CCR7, leaving out terminally differentiated effector memory CD45RA+ cells. Germline trimming cut 5 bases from V and 5 bases from J; bases unmatched to any gene: 6. The length of the CDR3 is 14 residues. Germline loops: CDR1 MNHNY, CDR2 SVGAGI (reference sequence).

The TCR originated in a man in his late teens or twenties in good health. This chain connects TRBV6-6 to TRBJ1-2; 9 bases fit TRBD1. The sample taken for sequencing was naive CD8+ T cells sorted from blood. The CDR3 coding sequence is TGTGCCAGCAGTCCGGGACAGGGAAGGTATGGCTACACCTTC. This gives the protein CASSPGQGRYGYTF.